A selection of T cell receptor beta chains follows, all from one sample in a study of blood T cells in healthy people across ages. TCRdb used MiXCR to reprocess the 5' RACE reads, holding one entry per CDR3 protein. The top ten clones hold 10% to 15% of a sample with around 850,000 distinct CDR3 sequences, 35% to 40% of them seen once. Source material: blood. These receptors were obtained from a man in his late teens or twenties in good health. CDR3s include the opening cysteine and the closing phenylalanine or tryptophan. D genes are given only for firm matches. Only part of the rows carry a size: once, few, many, or a class if the clone is expanded.

V gene	D gene	clone size	J gene	CDR3 protein	CDR3 DNA
TRBV5-1	NA	NA	TRBJ2-5	CASSWYGQETQYF	TGCGCCAGCAGCTGGTACGGACAAGAGACCCAGTACTTC
TRBV3-1	NA	many	TRBJ1-5	CASSHRGGNQPQHF	TGTGCCAGCAGCCACCGAGGGGGCAATCAGCCCCAGCATTTT
TRBV20-1	NA	few	TRBJ1-5	CSAHGSNQPQHF	TGCAGTGCTCACGGTAGCAATCAGCCCCAGCATTTT
TRBV12-3/TRBV12-4	NA	few	TRBJ1-2	CASSPGGVWGYTF	TGTGCCAGCAGCCCCGGGGGTGTTTGGGGCTACACCTTC
TRBV27	TRBD2	NA	TRBJ2-3	CASCGLASTDTQYF	TGTGCCAGCTGCGGACTAGCCAGCACAGATACGCAGTATTTT
TRBV7-2	NA	NA	TRBJ2-1	CASSSQTGGQETQFF	TGTGCCAGCAGCTCACAGACGGGGGGCCAAGAAACCCAGTTCTTC
TRBV7-2	NA	NA	TRBJ2-5	CASSLDLQRQETQYF	TGTGCCAGCAGCTTAGATCTACAGAGACAAGAGACCCAGTACTTC
TRBV7-2	NA	NA	TRBJ2-3	CASNQTSRADTQYF	TGTGCCAGCAACCAAACTAGCCGGGCAGATACGCAGTATTTT
TRBV6-2/TRBV6-3	NA	NA	TRBJ2-1	CASTLGEGGKQFF	TGTGCCAGCACTCTAGGGGAAGGTGGAAAGCAGTTCTTC
TRBV12-5	NA	few	TRBJ2-3	CASGLGRTPRTDTQYF	TGTGCTAGTGGTTTGGGACGGACACCACGCACAGATACGCAGTATTTT
TRBV20-1	TRBD1	few	TRBJ2-2	CSARTGLDTGELFF	TGCAGTGCCCGGACAGGGCTTGACACCGGGGAGCTGTTTTTT
TRBV14	NA	NA	TRBJ2-1	CASSQPPPDEQFF	TGTGCCAGCAGCCAACCCCCTCCGGATGAGCAGTTCTTC
TRBV20-1	TRBD1	few	TRBJ2-5	CSAKGRGTGDNEQYF	TGCAGTGCTAAGGGAAGGGGGACAGGGGACAATGAGCAGTACTTC
TRBV28	NA	few	TRBJ2-5	CASSPFRETQYF	TGTGCCAGCAGTCCCTTTCGCGAGACCCAGTACTTC
TRBV6-6	NA	NA	TRBJ1-4	CASSYGGLTEELFF	TGTGCCAGCAGTTACGGGGGACTGACTGAAGAACTGTTTTTT
TRBV11-2	NA	NA	TRBJ1-1	CASSSGLTEAFF	TGTGCCAGCAGCTCCGGCCTTACTGAAGCTTTCTTT
TRBV15	NA	few	TRBJ1-1	CATSRFQGLVYTEAFF	TGTGCCACCAGCAGATTTCAGGGGTTGGTGTACACTGAAGCTTTCTTT
TRBV12-3/TRBV12-4	NA	many	TRBJ2-3	CASSPPADTQYF	TGTGCCAGCAGTCCGCCGGCAGATACGCAGTATTTT
TRBV28	NA	many	TRBJ2-7	CASTSGQDYEQYF	TGTGCCAGCACTTCGGGACAAGACTACGAGCAGTACTTC
TRBV12-3/TRBV12-4	NA	few	TRBJ1-3	CASTSRTAGNTIYF	TGTGCCAGCACCTCCAGGACAGCTGGAAACACCATATATTTT
TRBV4-2	NA	few	TRBJ2-7	CASSQVPYEQYF	TGTGCCAGCAGCCAAGTACCTTACGAGCAGTACTTC
TRBV6-2/TRBV6-3	NA	NA	TRBJ2-2	CASSDRQDTGELFF	TGTGCCAGCAGCGATCGACAAGACACCGGGGAGCTGTTTTTT
TRBV7-2	TRBD1	NA	TRBJ1-2	CASSLDSSRGNGYTF	TGTGCCAGCAGCTTAGATTCTTCCAGGGGGAATGGCTACACCTTC
TRBV5-1	TRBD2	NA	TRBJ2-1	CASSLIGIGLAGGGCNEQFF	TGCGCCAGCAGCTTGATTGGGATCGGACTAGCGGGCGGAGGCTGCAATGAGCAGTTCTTC
TRBV6-5	TRBD1	NA	TRBJ2-7	CASSYSGTGSSYEQYF	TGTGCCAGCAGTTACTCGGGGACAGGGTCCTCCTACGAGCAGTACTTC
TRBV6-2/TRBV6-3	NA	NA	TRBJ2-7	CASSYLGDQTYEQYF	TGTGCCAGCAGTTACTTGGGAGACCAAACCTACGAGCAGTACTTC
TRBV11-1	NA	NA	TRBJ1-1	CASSLDPVTEAFF	TGTGCCAGCAGCTTAGACCCGGTGACTGAAGCTTTCTTT
TRBV29-1	TRBD1	NA	TRBJ2-7	CSCRGLYNYEQYF	TGCAGCTGCAGGGGGCTTTATAACTACGAGCAGTACTTC
TRBV2	NA	NA	TRBJ1-2	CASRGFGGNYGYTF	TGTGCCAGCAGGGGTTTCGGAGGGAACTATGGCTACACCTTC
TRBV5-1	NA	NA	TRBJ2-5	CASSTWASRQETQYF	TGCGCCAGCAGCACCTGGGCTAGCAGACAAGAGACCCAGTACTTC
TRBV12-3/TRBV12-4	TRBD1	few	TRBJ1-5	CASTLGGTGGNQPQHF	TGTGCCAGCACCTTGGGGGGGACAGGGGGAAATCAGCCCCAGCATTTT
TRBV5-5	TRBD2	NA	TRBJ2-5	CASAGEEGTQYF	TGTGCCAGCGCGGGGGAGGAGGGGACCCAGTACTTC
TRBV4-2	NA	once	TRBJ1-1	CASSQEFEAFF	TGTGCCAGCAGCCAGGAGTTTGAAGCTTTCTTT
TRBV6-5	NA	NA	TRBJ2-1	CASSATGFGEQFF	TGTGCCAGCAGTGCCACCGGCTTTGGTGAGCAGTTCTTC
TRBV12-3/TRBV12-4	NA	many	TRBJ1-5	CASSTSSNQPQHF	TGTGCCAGCAGTACTAGTAGCAATCAGCCCCAGCATTTT
TRBV18	TRBD1	NA	TRBJ2-1	CASSPQGVGGDEQFF	TGTGCCAGCTCACCACAGGGCGTAGGGGGCGATGAGCAGTTCTTC
TRBV5-1	NA	NA	TRBJ2-5	CASSLASFQETQYF	TGCGCCAGCAGCTTGGCCTCCTTCCAAGAGACCCAGTACTTC
TRBV4-2	NA	many	TRBJ2-3	CASSQGRPEDTQYF	TGTGCCAGCAGCCAGGGTCGCCCAGAAGATACGCAGTATTTT
TRBV6-6	NA	few	TRBJ1-5	CASSYMEINQPQHF	TGTGCCAGCAGTTACATGGAGATTAATCAGCCCCAGCATTTT
TRBV6-5	TRBD1	few	TRBJ2-3	CASKRTGAETDTQYF	TGTGCCAGCAAAAGGACAGGGGCAGAGACAGATACGCAGTATTTT
TRBV20-1	NA	few	TRBJ2-7	CSARDPLCEQYF	TGCAGTGCTAGAGATCCTTTGTGCGAGCAGTACTTC
TRBV11-2	NA	once	TRBJ2-2	CASSLGFGTGELFF	TGTGCCAGCAGCTTAGGATTCGGCACCGGGGAGCTGTTTTTT
TRBV20-1	NA	few	TRBJ2-3	CSARDSEGWGTDTQYF	TGCAGTGCTAGAGATTCGGAGGGTTGGGGCACAGATACGCAGTATTTT
TRBV5-1	NA	few	TRBJ2-7	CASSFGAGDNSYEQYF	TGCGCCAGCAGCTTTGGTGCGGGCGATAACTCCTACGAGCAGTACTTC
TRBV29-1	TRBD1	NA	TRBJ2-5	CSVSQGQGWYQETQYF	TGCAGCGTTTCCCAAGGACAGGGTTGGTACCAAGAGACCCAGTACTTC
TRBV5-6	NA	NA	TRBJ2-5	CASSLGAAETQYF	TGTGCCAGCAGCCTGGGGGCCGCAGAGACCCAGTACTTC
TRBV5-6	NA	NA	TRBJ2-1	CASSLARVAYVQFF	TGTGCCAGCAGCTTGGCCCGTGTAGCATATGTGCAGTTCTTC
TRBV7-9	NA	NA	TRBJ1-4	CASSYRVGGANEKLFF	TGTGCCAGCAGCTACAGGGTGGGCGGGGCTAATGAAAAACTGTTTTTT
TRBV6-5	TRBD2	NA	TRBJ2-7	CASSRGGVGEQYF	TGTGCCAGCAGTAGGGGAGGGGTGGGCGAGCAGTACTTC
TRBV18	TRBD1	few	TRBJ2-1	CASSSGQGINNEQFF	TGTGCCAGCTCATCGGGACAGGGGATCAACAATGAGCAGTTCTTC
TRBV9	NA	NA	TRBJ2-3	CASSVGVDSTDTQYF	TGTGCCAGCAGCGTAGGGGTTGACAGCACAGATACGCAGTATTTT